The 21 T cell receptor beta chains given below trace back to one sample, sequenced in a study of molecular identifiers for immune sequencing clone quantification. One entry per CDR3 protein results from TCRdb running MiXCR on the PCR reads. The data contain under 75,000 distinct CDR3 sequences, around 19% of them singletons. Input material: naive CD8+ T cells from blood, with Jurkat cell RNA spiked in. Subset here: FACS-sorted CD8+CD4-CCR7+CD45RA+ naive T cells. These receptors were taken from a human donor in good health. Some libraries in this study had Jurkat cell RNA spiked in.

This clonotype was seen ten or more times. V usage is TRBV27 and J usage is TRBJ1-2; TRBD1 is a possible D gene (5 bases). V was pared by 3 bases and J by 0 bases, with 5 bases between. From germline, CDR1 is MNHEY and CDR2 SMNVEV (reference sequence). The CDR3 is made up of 13 amino acids. In nucleotides, the CDR3 is TGTGCCAGCAGTTTGACAGCTAACTATGGCTACACCTTC. The encoded protein is CASSLTANYGYTF.

This clonotype was found many times. This rearrangement joins TRBV9 to TRBJ2-5; 7 bases match TRBD1. The CDR3 contains 14 residues. CDR1 is SGDLS, CDR2 YYNGEE, per germline. J lost 3 bases, V lost 4 bases, and 6 bases had no gene match. CDR3 loop: CASSSRGQEETQYF. As DNA, the CDR3 is TGTGCCAGCAGCTCAAGAGGACAGGAAGAGACCCAGTACTTC. The full variable domain, completed using reference TRBV9 and TRBJ2-5, is DSGVTQTPKHLITATGQRVTLRCSPRSGDLSVYWYQQSLDQGLQFLIQYYNGEERAKGNILERFSAQQFPDLHSELNLSSLELGDSALYFCASSSRGQEETQYFGPGTRLLVL.

Points on this clonotype: A much bigger clone sits one base away, suggesting this may be a read error. The gene calls are TRBV11-3 and TRBJ2-2; maybe TRBD2 (5 bases). Germline V gene lookup returns CDR1 SGHNT and CDR2 YENEEA. V lost 5 bases to trimming and J lost 2 bases, with 18 bases between them. There are 17 residues in the CDR3. The CDR3 DNA reads as TGTGCCAGCAGCCATCCCCGGGCTAGCCCAAACACCGGGGAGCTGTTTTTT. Translated: CASSHPRASPNTGELFF.

Only a few counts were recorded for this clonotype. The chain has TRBV6-2 or TRBV6-3 and TRBJ2-2; the D is unclear. V was shortened by 6 bases and J by 2 bases, with 16 bases between the two germline ends. Germline CDR1 is MNHEY and CDR2 is SVGEGT. The CDR3 runs to 16 residues. The CDR3 bases are TGTGCCAGCAGAAATAAGGGTGTCGCAAACACCGGGGAGCTGTTTTTT. Translating it yields CASRNKGVANTGELFF.

In this sample, this clonotype turned up many times. The chain has TRBV6-6 and TRBJ1-1; D perhaps matches TRBD1 (6 bases). V dropped 6 bases and J dropped 3 bases, with 14 bases sitting between them. The CDR3 runs 14 residues. Germline V gene sequence: CDR1 MNHNY, CDR2 SVGAGI (reference sequence). CDR3: CASRLRGGDTEAFF. The CDR3 DNA reads as TGTGCCAGCAGGCTCAGGGGAGGCGACACTGAAGCTTTCTTT.

This clonotype is a singleton in its sample. This sequence may be a read error, since a much larger clone differs from it by one base. In this CDR3 the conserved last residue, phenylalanine or tryptophan, is missing, so a read error is likely. The V call is TRBV30, the J call TRBJ2-7; D perhaps matches TRBD2 (5 bases). The CDR3 consists of 15 residues. Trimming removed 0 bases from V and 3 bases from J, with 15 bases in between. Germline CDR1 GTSNPN, CDR2 SVGIG (reference sequence). Here the CDR3 reads CAWSVQPTTHYEQYL. Here the CDR3 DNA reads TGTGCCTGGAGTGTACAGCCGACTACGCACTACGAGCAGTACCTC.

As concerns this clonotype: A much larger clone differs from this one at a single base, so this may be a read error. The rearrangement uses TRBV4-2 and TRBJ2-3; maybe TRBD1 (6 bases). This CDR3 is 13 amino acids long. Per the germline V gene, CDR1 is LGHNA and CDR2 is YNFKEQ. CDR3 nucleotide sequence: TGTGCCAGCAGCCAAGGGGACACAGGTACGCAGTATTTT. Translating gives CASSQGDTGTQYF.

This clonotype was seen many times. V and J are TRBV19 and TRBJ2-7; the D call may be TRBD1 or TRBD2 (5 bases each). CDR3 length: 11 amino acids. V lost 10 bases, J lost 4 bases, and 11 bases lay in between. Germline loops: CDR1 LNHDA, CDR2 SQIVND (reference sequence). In DNA form, the CDR3 reads TGTGCCACCCAGAGGGGTTACGAGCAGTACTTC. It translates to CATQRGYEQYF.

This clonotype has at least ten counts. The rearrangement joins TRBV7-6 to TRBJ2-3; 8 bases map to TRBD1. V gave up 11 bases and J gave up 6 bases; unmatched junction bases: 13. CDR3 length equals 14 residues. In germline, CDR1 is SGHVS, CDR2 FNYEAQ. The CDR3 sequence is CAVHRGSLSDTQYF. CDR3 nucleotides: TGTGCCGTTCACAGGGGGTCCCTCTCCGATACGCAGTATTTT.

This clonotype was counted at least ten times. This chain uses TRBV7-3 with TRBJ2-1; the D gene could be TRBD1 or TRBD2 (5 bases each). Germline CDR1 is SGHTA and CDR2 is FQGTGA. This CDR3 is 16 amino acids long. Trimming cost V 5 bases and J 4 bases, with 18 bases left between them. The CDR3 DNA reads as TGTGCCAGCAGCCCCTTCCCGGGACCCCTTTACAATGAGCAGTTCTTC. Translation: CASSPFPGPLYNEQFF.

Concerning this clonotype: Just one base apart from a much larger clone, this may be a read error. The CDR3 end shows no conserved phenylalanine or tryptophan, and so a read error is likely. The chain employs TRBV12-3 or TRBV12-4 and TRBJ1-5; 7 nucleotides agree with TRBD1. This CDR3 comprises 15 residues. V gave up 3 bases and J gave up 5 bases; unmatched junction bases: 7. In DNA, the CDR3 is TGTGCCAGCAGTTTTACGGCAGGGGGGGATCAGCCCCAGCATCTT. This translates into CASSFTAGGDQPQHL.

At least ten counts were recorded for this clonotype. V is TRBV6-1 and J is TRBJ1-5; maybe TRBD1 (6 bases). V was cut by 6 bases and J by 0 bases, with 9 bases left in between. CDR1 is MNHNS and CDR2 is SASEGT in the germline V gene. This CDR3 is built from 14 residues. CDR3 coding DNA: TGTGCCAGCAGCGACAGGAATAGCAATCAGCCCCAGCATTTT. It yields the protein CASSDRNSNQPQHF.

The table lists this clonotype with a few counts. The J gene is TRBJ2-1, the V gene TRBV9; the match to TRBD2 covers 11 bases. The CDR3 length is 15 residues. Germline values: CDR1 SGDLS, CDR2 YYNGEE. Trimming removed 4 bases from V and 5 bases from J; junction bases left unmatched: 5. CDR3 sequence reads: CASSPMGLADNEQFF. The CDR3 coding sequence is TGTGCCAGCAGCCCAATGGGACTAGCGGACAATGAGCAGTTCTTC.

A note on this clonotype: This may arise from a read error, as a much more abundant clone is one base away. V is TRBV5-1 and J is TRBJ1-1; no reliable D call. This CDR3 comprises 13 residues. V shed 4 bases and J shed 4 bases, with 11 bases lying between them. Germline V gene lookup returns CDR1 SGHRS and CDR2 YFSETQ. CDR3 in amino acids: CASSKSSVTEAFF. The CDR3 DNA sequence: TGCGCCAGCAGCAAAAGTAGTGTCACTGAAGCTTTCTTT. The full variable domain, with the rest looked up from reference TRBV5-1 and TRBJ1-1, is KAGVTQTPRYLIKTRGQQVTLSCSPISGHRSVSWYQQTPGQGLQFLFEYFSETQRNKGNFPGRFSGRQFSNSRSEMNVSTLELGDSALYLCASSKSSVTEAFFGQGTRLTVV.

The chain links TRBV29-1 to TRBJ2-1; 8 nucleotides line up with TRBD2. The CDR3 has 14 residues. CDR1 and CDR2 (germline): SQVTM, ANQGSEA. V trimming: 5 bases; J trimming: 2 bases; junction bases outside the gene matches: 5. The CDR3 DNA reads as TGCAGCGTTCAAACTAGCGGTACCTACAATGAGCAGTTCTTC. As protein: CSVQTSGTYNEQFF.

This clonotype was detected ten times or more. The CDR3: CASNGRDSTDTQYF. In DNA form, the CDR3 reads TGTGCCAGCAACGGGAGGGATAGCACAGATACGCAGTATTTT. V usage is TRBV9 and J usage is TRBJ2-3, with TRBD2 matching 8 bases. The ends lost 6 bases at V and 0 bases at J; junction bases unmatched: 3. Germline CDR1 is SGDLS and CDR2 is YYNGEE. The CDR3 contains 14 residues.

This clonotype has only a few counts. This CDR3 reads CASNLDSLNTGELFF. The CDR3 DNA reads TGTGCCAGCAACTTGGACAGTCTAAACACCGGGGAGCTGTTTTTT. V gene TRBV2 combines with J gene TRBJ2-2, with D perhaps TRBD1 (6 bases). Germline values: CDR1 SNHLY, CDR2 FYNNEI. The CDR3 consists of 15 residues. Trimming removed 7 bases from V and 2 bases from J, with 14 bases in between.

This clonotype was seen a handful of times. The gene calls are TRBV29-1 and TRBJ2-7; D remains unclear. V gave up 6 bases and J gave up 3 bases, with 15 bases separating them. This CDR3 spans 13 amino acids. Germline assignment: CDR1 SQVTM and CDR2 ANQGSEA. The CDR3, as DNA: TGCAGCGTGAAGGGTGGGAAGGACTACGAGCAGTACTTC. Translated: CSVKGGKDYEQYF.

This clonotype occurred a few times. This chain joins TRBV6-2 or TRBV6-3 and TRBJ2-1; D not certain. Germline loops: CDR1 MNHEY, CDR2 SVGEGT. This CDR3 is built from 14 residues. The ends were cut back, 3 bases at V and 4 bases at J, with 10 bases in the middle. CDR3 bases: TGTGCCAGCAGTTATAGACACGATTACAATGAGCAGTTCTTC. Protein sequence: CASSYRHDYNEQFF.

Notes on this clonotype: A much more abundant neighbour one base away suggests this may be a read error. This chain joins TRBV5-1 and TRBJ1-1; D uncertain. Trimming removed 3 bases at V and 3 bases at J, with 9 bases between. This CDR3 contains 13 residues. CDR1 is SGHRS, CDR2 YFSETQ, per germline. CDR3 in amino acids: CASSSHGYTEAFF. The CDR3 DNA follows: TGCGCCAGCAGCTCCCATGGGTACACTGAAGCTTTCTTT.

This clonotype was found many times. The rearrangement joins TRBV29-1 to TRBJ2-1; 9 bases match TRBD2. The CDR3 sequence is 13 residues long. The germline gives CDR1 SQVTM, CDR2 ANQGSEA. The ends lost 4 bases at V and 3 bases at J; junction bases unmatched: 1. CDR3 sequence (DNA): TGCAGCGTTGGGACTAGCGACTACAATGAGCAGTTCTTC. Translating it yields CSVGTSDYNEQFF.